The clone carrying this TCR beta chain was seen a handful of times. Its target is unknown. Patients were aged 18 to 65, had disease duration under 2 months, and had newly diagnosed hyperthyroidism. A patient was excluded if there was uncontrolled infection, other autoimmune disease, pregnancy or lactation. The authors obtained PBMCs from roughly 10 ml of fresh peripheral blood. The sample comes from a study of T cells in Graves' hyperthyroidism and ophthalmopathy. The study, taken as a whole, reports: Within blood appeared most thyroid clonotypes that had expanded above 0.001.

Amplification yielded TCR beta CDR3 regions, with RNA transcripts as the source. Primed by the HTBI set, a first-round RT-PCR was run on the TCR CDR3. TCRdb re-called the multiplex PCR reads with MiXCR, one entry per CDR3 protein. The table lists roughly 710,000 distinct CDR3 sequences, roughly a third of them singletons, with around 30% in the top ten. The sequence came from a middle-aged woman with Graves' hyperthyroidism. Source material: blood.

The CDR3 DNA reads as TGTGCCAGCAGTACAGCAGGTAGCAATCAGCCCCAGCATTTT. Residues: CASSTAGSNQPQHF. This sequence joins TRBV2 and TRBJ1-5; D uncertain. The CDR3 consists of 14 residues. V lost 5 bases to trimming and J lost 0 bases, with 8 bases between them. Germline V gene sequence: CDR1 SNHLY, CDR2 FYNNEI.